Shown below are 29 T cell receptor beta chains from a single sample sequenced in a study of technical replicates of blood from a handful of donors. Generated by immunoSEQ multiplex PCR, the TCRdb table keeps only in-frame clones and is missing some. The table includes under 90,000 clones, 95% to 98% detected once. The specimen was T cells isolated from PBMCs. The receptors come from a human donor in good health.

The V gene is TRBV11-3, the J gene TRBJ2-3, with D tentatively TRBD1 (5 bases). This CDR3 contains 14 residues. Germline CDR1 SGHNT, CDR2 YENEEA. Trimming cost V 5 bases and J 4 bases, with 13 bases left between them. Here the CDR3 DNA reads TGTGCCAGCAGCCCTCGGTCCAGGGCAGATACGCAGTATTTT. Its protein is CASSPRSRADTQYF.

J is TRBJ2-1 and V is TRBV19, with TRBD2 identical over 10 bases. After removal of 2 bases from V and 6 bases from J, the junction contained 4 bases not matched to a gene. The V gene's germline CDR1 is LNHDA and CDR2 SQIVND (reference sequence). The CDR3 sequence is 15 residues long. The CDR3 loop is CASSIKAGGANEQFF. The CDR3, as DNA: TGTGCCAGTAGTATAAAAGCGGGGGGGGCCAATGAGCAGTTCTTC.

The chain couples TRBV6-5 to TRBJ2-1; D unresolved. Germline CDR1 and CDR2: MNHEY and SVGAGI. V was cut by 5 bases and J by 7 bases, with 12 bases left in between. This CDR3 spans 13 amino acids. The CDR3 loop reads CASSDQTDNEQFF. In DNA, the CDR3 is TGTGCCAGCAGTGACCAAACAGATAATGAGCAGTTCTTC.

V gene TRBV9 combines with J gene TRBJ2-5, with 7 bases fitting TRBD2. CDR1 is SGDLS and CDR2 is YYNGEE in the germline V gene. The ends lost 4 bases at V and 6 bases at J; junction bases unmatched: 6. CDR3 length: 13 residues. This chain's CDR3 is CASSTTGGKTQYF. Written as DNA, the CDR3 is TGTGCCAGCAGCACTACCGGGGGGAAGACCCAGTACTTC.

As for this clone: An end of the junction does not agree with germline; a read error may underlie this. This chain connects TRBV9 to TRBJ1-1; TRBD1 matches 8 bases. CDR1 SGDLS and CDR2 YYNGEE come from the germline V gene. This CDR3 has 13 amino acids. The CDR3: CASSPSGQVEVFF. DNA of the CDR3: TGTGCCAGCAGCCCCTCGGGACAGGTAGAAGTTTTCTTT. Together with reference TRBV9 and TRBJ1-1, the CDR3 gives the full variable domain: DSGVTQTPKHLITATGQRVTLRCSPRSGDLSVYWYQQSLDQGLQFLIQYYNGEERAKGNILERFSAQQFPDLHSELNLSSLELGDSALYFCASSPSGQVEVFFGQGTRLTVV.

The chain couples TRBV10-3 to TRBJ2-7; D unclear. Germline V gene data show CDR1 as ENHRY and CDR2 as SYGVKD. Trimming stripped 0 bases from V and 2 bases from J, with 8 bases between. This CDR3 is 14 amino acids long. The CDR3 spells CAISESADPYEQYF. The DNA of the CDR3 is TGTGCCATCAGTGAGTCTGCAGATCCCTACGAGCAGTACTTC.

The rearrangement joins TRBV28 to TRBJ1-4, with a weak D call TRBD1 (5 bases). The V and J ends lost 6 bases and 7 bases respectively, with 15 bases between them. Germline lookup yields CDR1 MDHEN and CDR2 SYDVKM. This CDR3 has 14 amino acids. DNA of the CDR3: TGTGCCAGCAGAGCGGGGGTCGGGGCTGAAAAACTGTTTTTT. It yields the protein CASRAGVGAEKLFF.

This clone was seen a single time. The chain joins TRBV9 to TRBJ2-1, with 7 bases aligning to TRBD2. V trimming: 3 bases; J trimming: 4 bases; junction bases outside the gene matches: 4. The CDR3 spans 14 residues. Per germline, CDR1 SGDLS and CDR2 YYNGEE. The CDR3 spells CASSAGTIYNEQFF. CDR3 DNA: TGTGCCAGCAGCGCCGGGACTATATACAATGAGCAGTTCTTC.

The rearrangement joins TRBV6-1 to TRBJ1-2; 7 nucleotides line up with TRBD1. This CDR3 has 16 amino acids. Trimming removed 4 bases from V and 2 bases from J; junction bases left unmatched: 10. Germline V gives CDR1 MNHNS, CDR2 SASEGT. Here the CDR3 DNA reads TGTGCCAGCAGTGGGGCGCCGGGACAGATCAACTATGGCTACACCTTC. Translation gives CASSGAPGQINYGYTF.

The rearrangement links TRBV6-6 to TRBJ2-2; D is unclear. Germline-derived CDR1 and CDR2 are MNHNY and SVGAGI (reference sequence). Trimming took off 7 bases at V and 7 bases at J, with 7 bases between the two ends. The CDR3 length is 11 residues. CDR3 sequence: CASTASGELFF. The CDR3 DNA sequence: TGTGCCAGCACCGCGAGCGGGGAGCTGTTTTTT.

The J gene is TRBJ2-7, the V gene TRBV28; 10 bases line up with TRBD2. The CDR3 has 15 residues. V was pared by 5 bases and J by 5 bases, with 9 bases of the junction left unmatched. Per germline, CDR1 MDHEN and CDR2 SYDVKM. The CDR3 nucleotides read TGTGCCAGCAGTGGATCTAGCGGGAGCGGCAACGAGCAGTACTTC. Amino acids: CASSGSSGSGNEQYF.

The CDR3 DNA reads TGCAGCGCTCACCCCCTACAGGTCGAGACTGAAGCTTTCTTT. It codes for CSAHPLQVETEAFF. The rearrangement uses TRBV29-1 and TRBJ1-1; D is possibly TRBD1 (5 bases). The germline CDR1 and CDR2 sequences are SQVTM and ANQGSEA. Trimming removed 7 bases from V and 5 bases from J, with 20 bases in between. The CDR3 consists of 14 residues.

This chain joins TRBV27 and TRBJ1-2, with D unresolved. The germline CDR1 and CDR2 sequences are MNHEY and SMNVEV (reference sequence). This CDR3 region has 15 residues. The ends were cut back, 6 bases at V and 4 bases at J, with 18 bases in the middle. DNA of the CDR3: TGTGCCAGCAGCCCATTTCACGAGGCAGTCTATGGCTACACCTTC. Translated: CASSPFHEAVYGYTF.

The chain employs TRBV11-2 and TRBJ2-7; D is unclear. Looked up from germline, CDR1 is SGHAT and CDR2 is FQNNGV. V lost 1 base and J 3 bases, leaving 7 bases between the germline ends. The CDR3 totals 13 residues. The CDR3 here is CASSLGLLYEQYF. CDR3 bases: TGTGCCAGCAGCTTAGGGCTCCTCTACGAGCAGTACTTC.

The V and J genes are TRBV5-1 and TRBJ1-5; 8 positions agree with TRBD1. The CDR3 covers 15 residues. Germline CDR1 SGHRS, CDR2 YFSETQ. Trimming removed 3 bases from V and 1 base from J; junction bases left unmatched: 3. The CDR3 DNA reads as TGCGCCAGCAGCTCCGGGACAGGCAGCAATCAGCCCCAGCATTTT. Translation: CASSSGTGSNQPQHF.

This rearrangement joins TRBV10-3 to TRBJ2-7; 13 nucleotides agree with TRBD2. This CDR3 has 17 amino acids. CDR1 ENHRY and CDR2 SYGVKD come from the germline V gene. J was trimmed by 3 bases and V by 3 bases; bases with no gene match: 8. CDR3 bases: TGTGCCATCAGTGACCCGGGACTAGCGGGATCGCACTACGAGCAGTACTTC. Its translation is CAISDPGLAGSHYEQYF.

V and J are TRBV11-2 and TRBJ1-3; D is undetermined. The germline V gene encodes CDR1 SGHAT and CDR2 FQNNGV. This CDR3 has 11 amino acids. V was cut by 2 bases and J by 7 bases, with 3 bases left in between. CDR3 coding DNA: TGTGCCAGCAGCTTATCTAACACCATATATTTT. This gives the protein CASSLSNTIYF.

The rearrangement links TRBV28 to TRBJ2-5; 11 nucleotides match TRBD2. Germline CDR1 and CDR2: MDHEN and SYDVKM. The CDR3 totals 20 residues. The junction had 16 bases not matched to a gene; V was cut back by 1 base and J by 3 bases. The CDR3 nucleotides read TGTGCCAGCAGTTTATACCGTACTAGCGGGAGTGGAAAGAGGAAAGAGACCCAGTACTTC. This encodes CASSLYRTSGSGKRKETQYF.

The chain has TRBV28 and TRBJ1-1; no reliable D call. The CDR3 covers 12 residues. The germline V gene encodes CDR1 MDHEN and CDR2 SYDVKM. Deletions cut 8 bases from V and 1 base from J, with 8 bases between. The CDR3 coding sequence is TGTGCCAGCTCCACTGGGAACACTGAAGCTTTCTTT. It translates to CASSTGNTEAFF.

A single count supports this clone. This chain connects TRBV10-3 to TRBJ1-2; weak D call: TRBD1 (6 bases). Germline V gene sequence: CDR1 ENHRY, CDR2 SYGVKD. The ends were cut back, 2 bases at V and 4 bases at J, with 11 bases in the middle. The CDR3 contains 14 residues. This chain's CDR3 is CAISEQTGGYGYTF. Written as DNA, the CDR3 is TGTGCCATCAGTGAGCAGACAGGAGGCTATGGCTACACCTTC.

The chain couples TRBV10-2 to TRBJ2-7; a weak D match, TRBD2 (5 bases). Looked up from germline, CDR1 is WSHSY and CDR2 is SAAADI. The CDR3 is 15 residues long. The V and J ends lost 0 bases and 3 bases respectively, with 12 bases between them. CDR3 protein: CASSESWTARYEQYF. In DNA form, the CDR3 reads TGCGCCAGCAGTGAGTCGTGGACTGCGCGCTACGAGCAGTACTTC.

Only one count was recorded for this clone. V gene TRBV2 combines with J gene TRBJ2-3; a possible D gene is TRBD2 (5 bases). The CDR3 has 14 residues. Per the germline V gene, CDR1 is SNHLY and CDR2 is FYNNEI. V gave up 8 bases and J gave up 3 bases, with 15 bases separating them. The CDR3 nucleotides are TGTGCCAGCCTAGCAGGCGGTGGTACAGATACGCAGTATTTT. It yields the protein CASLAGGGTDTQYF. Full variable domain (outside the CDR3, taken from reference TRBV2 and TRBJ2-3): EPEVTQTPSHQVTQMGQEVILRCVPISNHLYFYWYRQILGQKVEFLVSFYNNEISEKSEIFDDQFSVERPDGSNFTLKIRSTKLEDSAMYFCASLAGGGTDTQYFGPGTRLTVL.

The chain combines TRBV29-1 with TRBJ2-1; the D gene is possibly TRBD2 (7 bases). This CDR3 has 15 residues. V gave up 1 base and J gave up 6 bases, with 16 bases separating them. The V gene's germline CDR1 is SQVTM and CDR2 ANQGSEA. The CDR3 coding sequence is TGCAGCGTTGAAGGGGGGCGGGAGACACGCAATGAGCAGTTCTTC. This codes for CSVEGGRETRNEQFF.

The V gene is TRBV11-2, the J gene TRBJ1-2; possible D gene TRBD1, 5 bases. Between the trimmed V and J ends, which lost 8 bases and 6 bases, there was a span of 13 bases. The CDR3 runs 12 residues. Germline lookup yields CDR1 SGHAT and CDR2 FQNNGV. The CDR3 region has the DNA TGTGCCAGCGTTTTCCCAGGGCATGGCTACACCTTC. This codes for CASVFPGHGYTF.

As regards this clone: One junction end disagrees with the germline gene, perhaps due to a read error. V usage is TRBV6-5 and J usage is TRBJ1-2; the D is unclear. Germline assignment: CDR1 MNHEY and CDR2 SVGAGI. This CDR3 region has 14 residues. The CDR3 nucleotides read TGTGCCACCAGCCGAGGGCCCCATCCCTATCTTAGCTCCTTC. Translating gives CATSRGPHPYLSSF.

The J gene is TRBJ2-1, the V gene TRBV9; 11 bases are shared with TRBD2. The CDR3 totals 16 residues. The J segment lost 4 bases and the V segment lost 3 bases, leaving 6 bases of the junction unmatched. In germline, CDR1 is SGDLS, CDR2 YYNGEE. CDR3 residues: CASSAFLAGGYNEQFF. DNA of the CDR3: TGTGCCAGCAGCGCATTTCTAGCGGGAGGTTACAATGAGCAGTTCTTC. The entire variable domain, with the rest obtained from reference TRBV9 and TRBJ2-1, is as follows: DSGVTQTPKHLITATGQRVTLRCSPRSGDLSVYWYQQSLDQGLQFLIQYYNGEERAKGNILERFSAQQFPDLHSELNLSSLELGDSALYFCASSAFLAGGYNEQFFGPGTRLTVL.

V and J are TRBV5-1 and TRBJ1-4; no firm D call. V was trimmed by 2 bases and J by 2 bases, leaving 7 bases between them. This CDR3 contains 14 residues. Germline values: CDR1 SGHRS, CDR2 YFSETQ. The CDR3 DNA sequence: TGCGCCAGCAGCTTCGGGTACACTAATGAAAAACTGTTTTTT. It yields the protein CASSFGYTNEKLFF. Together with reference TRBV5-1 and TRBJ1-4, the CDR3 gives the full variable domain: KAGVTQTPRYLIKTRGQQVTLSCSPISGHRSVSWYQQTPGQGLQFLFEYFSETQRNKGNFPGRFSGRQFSNSRSEMNVSTLELGDSALYLCASSFGYTNEKLFFGSGTQLSVL.

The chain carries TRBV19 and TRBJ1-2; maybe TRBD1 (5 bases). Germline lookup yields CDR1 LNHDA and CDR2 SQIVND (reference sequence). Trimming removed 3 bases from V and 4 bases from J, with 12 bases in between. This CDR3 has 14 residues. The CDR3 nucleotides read TGTGCCAGTAGTATTTATCAGGGAGGCTATGGCTACACCTTC. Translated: CASSIYQGGYGYTF.

The DNA for the CDR3 is TGCAGCGTTGTAGGACTAGCGGGAGTCAGGATGGTGAATGAGCAGTTCTTC. This codes for CSVVGLAGVRMVNEQFF. The V gene is TRBV29-1, the J gene TRBJ2-1; TRBD2 matches at 13 bases. The ends lost 4 bases at V and 7 bases at J; junction bases unmatched: 13. This CDR3 spans 17 amino acids. Germline CDR1 SQVTM, CDR2 ANQGSEA.